The clone carrying this T cell receptor (beta chain) appeared a single time. Its specificity is unknown. V lost 8 bases, J lost 0 bases, and 11 bases lay in between. This CDR3 has 14 residues. Germline CDR1 and CDR2: MNHNY and SVGAGI (reference sequence). The data originate from a study of PD-L1 blockade in urothelial cancer. Here immunoSEQ multiplex PCR was the method, and the copy in TCRdb shows in-frame clones only, minus some. The sample yields about 130,000 clones, 86% seen once. Time point meaning: peripheral blood 6 weeks after treatment start. Whole-study findings and limits: Pretreatment blood TCR clonality under the median forecast improved survival.

Material: PBMCs, obtained around atezolizumab (anti-PD-L1) treatment. The chain uses TRBV6-6 and TRBJ1-5, with D perhaps matching TRBD1 (6 bases). The clonotype comes from a man aged 45-65 years with urothelial cancer. CDR3 loop: CASSRQDSNQPQHF. DNA of the CDR3: TGTGCCAGCTCGCGACAGGATAGCAATCAGCCCCAGCATTTT.